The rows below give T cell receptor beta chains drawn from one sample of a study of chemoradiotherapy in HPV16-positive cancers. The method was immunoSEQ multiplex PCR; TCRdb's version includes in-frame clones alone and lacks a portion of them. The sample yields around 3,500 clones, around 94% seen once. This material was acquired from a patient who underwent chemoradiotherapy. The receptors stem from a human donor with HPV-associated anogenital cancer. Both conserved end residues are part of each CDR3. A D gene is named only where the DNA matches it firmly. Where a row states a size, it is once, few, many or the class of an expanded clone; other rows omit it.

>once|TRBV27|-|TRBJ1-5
TGTGCCAGCAGTTTAGGTTGGGGGAATCAGCCCCAGCATTTT
CASSLGWGNQPQHF
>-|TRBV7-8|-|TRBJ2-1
TGTGCCAGCAGCTCCGACCGTAGCGGTGAGCAGTTCTTC
CASSSDRSGEQFF
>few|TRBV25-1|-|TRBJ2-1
TGTGCCAGCATAAGCCAGGGGGGAACAGACCCATACAATGAGCAGTTCTTC
CASISQGGTDPYNEQFF
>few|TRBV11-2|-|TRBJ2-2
TGTGCCAGCAGCTTAGGAATAACGCAGTACGGATTCAACACCGGGGAGCTGTTTTTT
CASSLGITQYGFNTGELFF
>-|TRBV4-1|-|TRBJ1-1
TGCGCCAGCAGCCAAGATACCAGGGTGAAGGCTGAAGCTTTCTTT
CASSQDTRVKAEAFF
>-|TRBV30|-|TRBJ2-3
TGTGCCTGGCGGGGTACAGATACGCAGTATTTT
CAWRGTDTQYF
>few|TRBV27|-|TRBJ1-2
TGTGCCAGCAGTCCGCCTCAGGGCTATGGCTACACCTTC
CASSPPQGYGYTF
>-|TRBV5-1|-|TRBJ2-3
TGCGCCAGCAGCTTGGAGGGCGCGCGCACAGATACGCAGTATTTT
CASSLEGARTDTQYF
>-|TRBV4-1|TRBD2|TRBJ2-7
TGCGCCAGCAGCCAAGAAACGGGACTAGCATACGAGCAGTACTTC
CASSQETGLAYEQYF
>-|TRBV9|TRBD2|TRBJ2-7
TGTGCCAGCAGCGTTCAGGGACTAGCGAGAGACGAGCAGTACTTC
CASSVQGLARDEQYF
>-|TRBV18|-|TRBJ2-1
TGTGCCAGCTCACCGATCGGTAGGGTAAATGAGCAGTTCTTC
CASSPIGRVNEQFF
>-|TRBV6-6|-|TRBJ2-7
TGTGCCAGCAGTTCACCCGTGCTTAGCTCCTACGAGCAGTACTTC
CASSSPVLSSYEQYF
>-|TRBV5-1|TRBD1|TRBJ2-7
TGCGCCAGCAGCTTGGGACAGGGGTCCTACGAGCAGTACTTC
CASSLGQGSYEQYF
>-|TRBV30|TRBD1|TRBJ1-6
TGTGCCTGGAGTGAGACAGGGAATTCACCCCTCCACTTT
CAWSETGNSPLHF
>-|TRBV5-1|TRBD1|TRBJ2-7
TGCGCCAGCAGCTTAGGGGGCGCCGGATCCTACGAGCAGTACTTC
CASSLGGAGSYEQYF
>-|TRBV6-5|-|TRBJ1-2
TGTGCCAGCAGTTATTCAACGACGGCATATGGCTACACCTTC
CASSYSTTAYGYTF
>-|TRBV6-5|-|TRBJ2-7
TGTGCCAGCAGTTCATGGTACGAGCAGTACTTC
CASSSWYEQYF
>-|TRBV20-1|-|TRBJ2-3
TGCAGTGCTAGGGCTAGCGATACGCAGTATTTT
CSARASDTQYF
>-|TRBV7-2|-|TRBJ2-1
TGTGCCAGCAGCTTAGGTTTAGTCCTTAGCAATGAGCAGTTCTTC
CASSLGLVLSNEQFF
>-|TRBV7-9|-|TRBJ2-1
TGTGCCAGCAGCCTCGGAGACGGCGTGGGCAATGAGCAGTTCTTC
CASSLGDGVGNEQFF
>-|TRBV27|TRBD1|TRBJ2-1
TGTGCCAGCAGGGACCGGGACAGCCTTTTCTACAATGAGCAGTTCTTC
CASRDRDSLFYNEQFF
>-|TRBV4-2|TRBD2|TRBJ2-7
TGTGCCAGCAGCCAAGCTCTAGCGGGAGACTCCTACGAGCAGTACTTC
CASSQALAGDSYEQYF
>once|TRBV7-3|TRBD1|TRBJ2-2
TGTGCCAGCAGCATACAAACAGGGGCCACCGGGGAGCTGTTTTTT
CASSIQTGATGELFF
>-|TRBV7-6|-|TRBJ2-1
TGTGCCAGCAGCTTCACGGAGACCAGTGAGCAGTTCTTC
CASSFTETSEQFF
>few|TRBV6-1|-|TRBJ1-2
TGTGCCAGCAGTGAAGGAGAAGCGTGGGATGGCTACACCTTC
CASSEGEAWDGYTF
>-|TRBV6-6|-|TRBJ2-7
TGTGCCAGCAGCCCCCCCGGGGTTGATTACGAGCAGTACTTC
CASSPPGVDYEQYF
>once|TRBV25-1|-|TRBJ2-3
TGTGCCAGCAGTGGGAGGGACTCCACAGATACGCAGTATTTT
CASSGRDSTDTQYF
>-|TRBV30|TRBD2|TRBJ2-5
TGTGCCTGGAGTGTAGGAGCTAGCGGGGGGCAAGAGACCCAGTACTTC
CAWSVGASGGQETQYF
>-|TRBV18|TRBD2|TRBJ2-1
TGTGCCAGCTCACCAGCTCCAGCGGGAGTTGGCAATGAGCAGTTCTTC
CASSPAPAGVGNEQFF
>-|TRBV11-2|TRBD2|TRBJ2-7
TGTGCCAGCAGCTTTTGGACGGCGGGAGGCGTCCCCTACGAGCAGTACTTC
CASSFWTAGGVPYEQYF
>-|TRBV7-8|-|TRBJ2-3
TGTGCCAGCAGCTTAGACCTGTCCACAGATACGCAGTATTTT
CASSLDLSTDTQYF
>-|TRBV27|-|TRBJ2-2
TGTGCCAGCAGTTTATCCGGGACAAACACCGGGGAGCTGTTTTTT
CASSLSGTNTGELFF
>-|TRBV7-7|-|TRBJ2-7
TGTGCCAGCAGCTCGCACGGGAGTCTGGAGCAGTACTTC
CASSSHGSLEQYF
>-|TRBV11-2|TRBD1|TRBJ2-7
TGTGCCAGCAGCCAGGGACAGGGCGGCTACGAGCAGTACTTC
CASSQGQGGYEQYF
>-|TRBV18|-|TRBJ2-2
TGTGCCAGCTCAGACAGTGCCACCGGGGAGCTGTTTTTT
CASSDSATGELFF
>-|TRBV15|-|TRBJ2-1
TGTGCCACCAGCAGACCATGGAACAATGAGCAGTTCTTC
CATSRPWNNEQFF